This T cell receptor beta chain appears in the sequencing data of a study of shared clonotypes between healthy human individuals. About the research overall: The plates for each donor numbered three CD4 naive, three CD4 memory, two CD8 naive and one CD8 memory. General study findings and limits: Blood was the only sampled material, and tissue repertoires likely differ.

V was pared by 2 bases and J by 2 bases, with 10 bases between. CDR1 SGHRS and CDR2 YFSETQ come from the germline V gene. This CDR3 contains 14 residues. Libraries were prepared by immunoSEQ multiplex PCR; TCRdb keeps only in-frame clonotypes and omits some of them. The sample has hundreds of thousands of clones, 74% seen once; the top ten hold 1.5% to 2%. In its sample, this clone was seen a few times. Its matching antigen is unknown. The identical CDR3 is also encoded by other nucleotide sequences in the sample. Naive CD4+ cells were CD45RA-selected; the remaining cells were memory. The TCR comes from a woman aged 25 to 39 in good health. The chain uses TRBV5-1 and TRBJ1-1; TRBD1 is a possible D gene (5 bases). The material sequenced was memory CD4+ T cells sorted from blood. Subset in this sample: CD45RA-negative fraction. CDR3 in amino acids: CASSLLRGNTEAFF. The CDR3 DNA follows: TGCGCCAGCAGCTTATTAAGGGGAAACACTGAAGCTTTCTTT.